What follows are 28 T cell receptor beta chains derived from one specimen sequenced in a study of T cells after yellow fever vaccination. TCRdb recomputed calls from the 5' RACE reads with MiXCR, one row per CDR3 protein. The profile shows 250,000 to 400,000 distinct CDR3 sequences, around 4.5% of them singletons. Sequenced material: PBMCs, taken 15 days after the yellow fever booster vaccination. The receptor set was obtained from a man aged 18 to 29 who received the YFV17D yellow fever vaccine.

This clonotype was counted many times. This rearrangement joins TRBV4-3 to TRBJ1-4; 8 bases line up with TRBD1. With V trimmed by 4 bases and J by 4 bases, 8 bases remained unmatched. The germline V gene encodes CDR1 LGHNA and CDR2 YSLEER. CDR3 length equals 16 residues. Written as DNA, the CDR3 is TGCGCCAGCAGCCCCTCTGGGACAGGATTTAATGAAAAACTGTTTTTT. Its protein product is CASSPSGTGFNEKLFF.

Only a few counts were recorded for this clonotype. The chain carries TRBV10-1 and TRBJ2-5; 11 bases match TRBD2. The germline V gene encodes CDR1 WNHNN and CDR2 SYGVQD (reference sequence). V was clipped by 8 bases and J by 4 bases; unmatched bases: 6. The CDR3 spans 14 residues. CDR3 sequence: CASPVLAGGETQYF. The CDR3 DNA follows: TGCGCCAGCCCCGTTCTAGCGGGGGGAGAGACCCAGTACTTC.

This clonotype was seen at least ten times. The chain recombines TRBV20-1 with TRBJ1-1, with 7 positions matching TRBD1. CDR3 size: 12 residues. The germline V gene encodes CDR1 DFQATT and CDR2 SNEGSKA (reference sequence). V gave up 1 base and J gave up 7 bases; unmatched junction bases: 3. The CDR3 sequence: CSARGDRVEAFF. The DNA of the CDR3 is TGCAGTGCTAGAGGCGACAGGGTTGAAGCTTTCTTT.

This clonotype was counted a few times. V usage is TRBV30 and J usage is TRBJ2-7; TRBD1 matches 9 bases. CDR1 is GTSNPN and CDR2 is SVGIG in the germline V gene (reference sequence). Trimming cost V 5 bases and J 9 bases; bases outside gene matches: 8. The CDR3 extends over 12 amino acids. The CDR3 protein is CAWRGQGIGQYF. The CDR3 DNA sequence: TGTGCCTGGCGGGGACAGGGAATCGGGCAGTACTTC.

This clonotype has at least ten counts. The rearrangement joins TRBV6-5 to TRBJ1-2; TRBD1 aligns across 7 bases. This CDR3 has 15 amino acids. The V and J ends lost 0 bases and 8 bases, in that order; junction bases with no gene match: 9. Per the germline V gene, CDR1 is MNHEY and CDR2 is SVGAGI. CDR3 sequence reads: CASSYSGRGVSGYTF. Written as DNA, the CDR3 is TGTGCCAGCAGTTACTCGGGCAGGGGGGTGAGCGGCTACACCTTC.

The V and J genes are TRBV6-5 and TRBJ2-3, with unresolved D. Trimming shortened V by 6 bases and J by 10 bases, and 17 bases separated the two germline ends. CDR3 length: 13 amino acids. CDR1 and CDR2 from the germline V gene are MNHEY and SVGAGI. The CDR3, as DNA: TGTGCCAGCAGCTCACACCAGTCAGCATCGCAGTATTTT. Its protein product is CASSSHQSASQYF.

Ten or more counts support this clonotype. The CDR3 protein is CASSPTPGTGDQPQHF. In DNA form, the CDR3 reads TGTGCCAGCAGTCCCACTCCCGGGACAGGGGATCAGCCCCAGCATTTT. The chain has TRBV28 and TRBJ1-5; 10 nucleotides agree with TRBD1. V lost 5 bases, J lost 5 bases, and 9 bases stayed unmatched. The germline V gene encodes CDR1 MDHEN and CDR2 SYDVKM. This CDR3 spans 16 amino acids.

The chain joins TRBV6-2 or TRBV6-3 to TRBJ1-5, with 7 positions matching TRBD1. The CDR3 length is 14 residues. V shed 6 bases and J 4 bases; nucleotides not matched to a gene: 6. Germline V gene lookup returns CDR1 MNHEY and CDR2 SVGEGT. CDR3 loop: CASSRTTGNQPQHF. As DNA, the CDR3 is TGTGCCAGCAGCCGAACGACAGGGAATCAGCCCCAGCATTTT.

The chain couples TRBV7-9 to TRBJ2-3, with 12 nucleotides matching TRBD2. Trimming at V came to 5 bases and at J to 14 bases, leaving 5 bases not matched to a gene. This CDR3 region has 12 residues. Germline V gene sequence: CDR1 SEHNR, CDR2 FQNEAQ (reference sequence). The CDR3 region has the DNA TGTGCCAGCAGCCTGATGACTAGCGGGGGGTATTTT. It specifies CASSLMTSGGYF.

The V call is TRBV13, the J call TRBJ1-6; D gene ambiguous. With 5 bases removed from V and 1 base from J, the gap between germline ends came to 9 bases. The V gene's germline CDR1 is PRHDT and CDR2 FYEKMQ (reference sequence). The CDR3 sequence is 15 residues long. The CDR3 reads CASSLQRSYNSPLHF. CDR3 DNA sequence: TGTGCCAGCAGCCTACAGAGATCCTATAATTCACCCCTCCACTTT.

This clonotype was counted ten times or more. CDR3 DNA: TGTGCCAGCAGTGGTTTGGGGCAACTCGTAAGGGAGACCCAGTACTTC. This translates into CASSGLGQLVRETQYF. The chain combines TRBV27 with TRBJ2-5; tentatively, D is TRBD1 (5 bases). Per germline, CDR1 MNHEY and CDR2 SMNVEV (reference sequence). The CDR3 runs 16 residues. The ends were cut back, 5 bases at V and 5 bases at J, with 21 bases in the middle.

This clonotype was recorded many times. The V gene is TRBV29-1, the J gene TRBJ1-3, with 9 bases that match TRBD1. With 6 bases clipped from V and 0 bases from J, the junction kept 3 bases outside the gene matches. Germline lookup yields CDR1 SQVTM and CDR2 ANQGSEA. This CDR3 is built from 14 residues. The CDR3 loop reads CSVDRGDSGNTIYF. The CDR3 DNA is TGCAGCGTGGACAGGGGAGACTCTGGAAACACCATATATTTT. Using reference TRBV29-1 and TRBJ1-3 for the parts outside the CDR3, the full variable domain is SAVISQKPSRDICQRGTSLTIQCQVDSQVTMMFWYRQQPGQSLTLIATANQGSEATYESGFVIDKFPISRPNLTFSTLTVSNMSPEDSSIYLCSVDRGDSGNTIYFGEGSWLTVV.

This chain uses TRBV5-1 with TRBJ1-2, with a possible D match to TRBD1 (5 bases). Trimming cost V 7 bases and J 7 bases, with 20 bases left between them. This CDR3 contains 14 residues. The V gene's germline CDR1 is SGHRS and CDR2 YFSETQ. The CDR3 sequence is CASSPQGDDLGYTF. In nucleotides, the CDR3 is TGCGCCAGCTCCCCCCAGGGAGACGATCTTGGCTACACCTTC.

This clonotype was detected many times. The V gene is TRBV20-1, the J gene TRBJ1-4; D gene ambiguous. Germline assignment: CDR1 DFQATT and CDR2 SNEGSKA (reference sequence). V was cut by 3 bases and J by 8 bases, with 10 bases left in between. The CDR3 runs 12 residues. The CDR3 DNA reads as TGCAGTGCTAGGTACAGAGGGGAAAAACTGTTTTTT. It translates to CSARYRGEKLFF.

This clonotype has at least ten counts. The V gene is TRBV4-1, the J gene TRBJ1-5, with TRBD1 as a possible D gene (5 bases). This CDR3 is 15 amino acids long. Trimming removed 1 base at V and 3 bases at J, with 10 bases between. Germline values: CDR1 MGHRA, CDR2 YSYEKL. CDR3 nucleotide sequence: TGCGCCAGCAGCCAAGCCGGGGCCAACAATCAGCCCCAGCATTTT. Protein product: CASSQAGANNQPQHF.

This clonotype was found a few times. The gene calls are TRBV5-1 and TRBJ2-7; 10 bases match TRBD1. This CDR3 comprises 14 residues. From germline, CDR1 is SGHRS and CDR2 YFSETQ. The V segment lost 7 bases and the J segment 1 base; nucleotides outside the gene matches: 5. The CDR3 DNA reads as TGCGCCAGCGGAAGGACAGGGGGGTCCTACGAGCAGTACTTC. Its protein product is CASGRTGGSYEQYF. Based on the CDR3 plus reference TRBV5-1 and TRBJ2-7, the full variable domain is KAGVTQTPRYLIKTRGQQVTLSCSPISGHRSVSWYQQTPGQGLQFLFEYFSETQRNKGNFPGRFSGRQFSNSRSEMNVSTLELGDSALYLCASGRTGGSYEQYFGPGTRLTVT.

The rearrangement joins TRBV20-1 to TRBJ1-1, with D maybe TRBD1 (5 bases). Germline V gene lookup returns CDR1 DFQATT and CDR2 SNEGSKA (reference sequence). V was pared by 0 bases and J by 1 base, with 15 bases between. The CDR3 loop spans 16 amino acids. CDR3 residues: CSARDFRTIRNTEAFF. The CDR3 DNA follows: TGCAGTGCTAGAGATTTCCGGACAATACGGAACACTGAAGCTTTCTTT.

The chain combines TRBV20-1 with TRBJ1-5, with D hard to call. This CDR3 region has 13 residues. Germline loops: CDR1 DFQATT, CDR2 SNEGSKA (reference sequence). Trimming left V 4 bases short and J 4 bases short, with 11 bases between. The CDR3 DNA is TGCAGTGCTACCGACTGGGGTAATCAGCCCCAGCATTTT. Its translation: CSATDWGNQPQHF.

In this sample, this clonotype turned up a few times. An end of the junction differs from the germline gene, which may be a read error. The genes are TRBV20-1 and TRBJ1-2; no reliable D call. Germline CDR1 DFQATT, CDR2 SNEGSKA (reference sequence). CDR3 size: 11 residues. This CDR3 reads CSAGSNSGYTF. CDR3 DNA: TGCAGTGCTGGATCTAACTCTGGCTACACCTTC.

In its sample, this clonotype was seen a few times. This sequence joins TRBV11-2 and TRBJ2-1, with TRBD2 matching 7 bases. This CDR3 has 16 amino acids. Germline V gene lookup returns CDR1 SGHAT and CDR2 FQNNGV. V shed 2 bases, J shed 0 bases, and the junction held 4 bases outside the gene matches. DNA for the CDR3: TGTGCCAGCAGCTTATATGGGGGGGGCTCCTACAATGAGCAGTTCTTC. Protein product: CASSLYGGGSYNEQFF.

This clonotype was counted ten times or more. CDR3 nucleotides: TGTGCCAGCAGCTCAGTGACGGTGAGCTCCTACAATGAGCAGTTCTTC. This sequence encodes CASSSVTVSSYNEQFF. The chain couples TRBV7-9 to TRBJ2-1; D remains ambiguous. Deletions cut 4 bases from V and 0 bases from J, with 13 bases between. The germline gives CDR1 SEHNR, CDR2 FQNEAQ (reference sequence). The CDR3 runs 16 residues.

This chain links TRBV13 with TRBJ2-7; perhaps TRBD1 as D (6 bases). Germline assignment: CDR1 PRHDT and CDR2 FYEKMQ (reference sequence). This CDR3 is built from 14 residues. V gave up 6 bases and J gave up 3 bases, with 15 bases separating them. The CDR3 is CASRITGPNYEQYF. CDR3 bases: TGTGCCAGCAGGATCACAGGGCCGAACTACGAGCAGTACTTC.

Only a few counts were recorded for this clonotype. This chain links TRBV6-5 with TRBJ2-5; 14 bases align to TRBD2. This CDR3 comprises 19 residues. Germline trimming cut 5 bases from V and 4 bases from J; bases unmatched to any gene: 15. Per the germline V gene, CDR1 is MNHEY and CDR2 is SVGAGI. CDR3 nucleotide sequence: TGTGCCAGCAGTACGACTAGCGGGGGGGCAACGGGTGATGGAGAGACCCAGTACTTC. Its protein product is CASSTTSGGATGDGETQYF.

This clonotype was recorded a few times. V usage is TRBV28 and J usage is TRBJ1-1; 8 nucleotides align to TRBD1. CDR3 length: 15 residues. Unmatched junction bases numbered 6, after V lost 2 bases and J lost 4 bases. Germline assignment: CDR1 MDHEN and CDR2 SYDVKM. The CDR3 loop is CASSLPTDRGTEAFF. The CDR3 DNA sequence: TGTGCCAGCAGTTTACCTACTGACAGGGGCACTGAAGCTTTCTTT.

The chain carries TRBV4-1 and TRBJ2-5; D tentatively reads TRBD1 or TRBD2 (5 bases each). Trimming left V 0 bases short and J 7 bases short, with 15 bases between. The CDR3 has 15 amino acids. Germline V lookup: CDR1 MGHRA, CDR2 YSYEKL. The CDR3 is CASSQEGRGVGTQYF. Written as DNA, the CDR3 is TGCGCCAGCAGCCAAGAAGGGCGAGGGGTCGGGACCCAGTACTTC.

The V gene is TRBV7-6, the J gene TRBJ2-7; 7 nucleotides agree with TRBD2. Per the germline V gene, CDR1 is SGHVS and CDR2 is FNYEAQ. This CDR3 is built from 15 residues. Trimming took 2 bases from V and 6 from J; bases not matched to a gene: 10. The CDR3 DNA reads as TGTGCCAGCAGCTTATTTTCGGGGGGTCCGGTCGAGCAGTACTTC. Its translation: CASSLFSGGPVEQYF. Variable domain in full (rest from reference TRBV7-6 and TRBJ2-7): GAGVSQSPRYKVTKRGQDVALRCDPISGHVSLYWYRQALGQGPEFLTYFNYEAQQDKSGLPNDRFSAERPEGSISTLTIQRTEQRDSAMYRCASSLFSGGPVEQYFGPGTRLTVT.

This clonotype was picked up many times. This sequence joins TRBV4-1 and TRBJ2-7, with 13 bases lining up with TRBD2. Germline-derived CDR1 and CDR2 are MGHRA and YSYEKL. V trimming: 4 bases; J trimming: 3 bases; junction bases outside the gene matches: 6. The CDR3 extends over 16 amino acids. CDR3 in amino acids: CASSRLAGGLSYEQYF. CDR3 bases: TGCGCCAGCAGCCGACTAGCGGGGGGCCTTAGCTACGAGCAGTACTTC.

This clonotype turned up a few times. CDR3 nucleotide sequence: TGTGCCACCAGCAGAGATGCGATCTCCGAAAAACTGTTTTTT. This codes for CATSRDAISEKLFF. This chain uses TRBV15 with TRBJ1-4; the D is unclear. Trimming removed 0 bases at V and 8 bases at J, with 10 bases between. Per the germline V gene, CDR1 is LNHNV and CDR2 is YYDKDF (reference sequence). CDR3 length: 14 amino acids.